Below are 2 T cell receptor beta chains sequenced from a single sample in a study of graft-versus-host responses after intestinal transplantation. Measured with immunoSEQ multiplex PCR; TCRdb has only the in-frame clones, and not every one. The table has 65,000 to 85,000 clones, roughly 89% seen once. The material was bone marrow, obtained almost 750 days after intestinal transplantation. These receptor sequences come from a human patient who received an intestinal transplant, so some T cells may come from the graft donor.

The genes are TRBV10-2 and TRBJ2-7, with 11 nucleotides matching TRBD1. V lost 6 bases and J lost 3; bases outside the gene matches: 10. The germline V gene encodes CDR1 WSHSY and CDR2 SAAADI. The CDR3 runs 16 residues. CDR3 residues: CASSERRTGGVYEQYF. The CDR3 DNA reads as TGCGCCAGCAGCGAGCGACGGACAGGGGGCGTCTACGAGCAGTACTTC.

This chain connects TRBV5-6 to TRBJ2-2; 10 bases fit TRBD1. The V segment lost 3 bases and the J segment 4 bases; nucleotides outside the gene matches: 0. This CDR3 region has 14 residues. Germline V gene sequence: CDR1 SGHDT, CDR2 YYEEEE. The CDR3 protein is CASSWDRGTGELFF. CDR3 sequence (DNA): TGTGCCAGCAGCTGGGACAGGGGCACCGGGGAGCTGTTTTTT.